These 19 T cell receptor beta chains originate from one sample sequenced in a study of vaccination and CD4 T cells after COVID-19. The Oncomine TCR Beta short-read assay was applied to DNA of cultured CD4+ T cells. Each CDR3 protein gets one entry after TCRdb re-called the PCR reads with MiXCR. The table has around 10,000 distinct CDR3 sequences, about 52% seen once. Sample treatment: approximately 11-day PBMC culture with coronavirus spike peptide pools or control peptides (ViraFEST assay). Their antigens remain unidentified. Sequencing used CD4+ T cells from blood, cultured in vitro. These receptors originate from a human donor who had recovered from COVID-19.

V usage is TRBV6-1 and J usage is TRBJ1-4; D not resolved. Trimming took 3 bases from V and 8 from J, leaving 13 bases between them. CDR1 and CDR2 (germline): MNHNS, SASEGT. The CDR3 length is 14 residues. The CDR3 reads CASSDTGEEEKLFF. The CDR3 DNA is TGTGCCAGCAGTGACACCGGGGAGGAGGAAAAACTGTTTTTT.

DNA of the CDR3: TGTGCCAGTTTGAGGCCAACCGGGGAGCTGTTTTTT. Protein sequence: CASLRPTGELFF. The V gene is TRBV19, the J gene TRBJ2-2; D gene ambiguous. The germline gives CDR1 LNHDA, CDR2 SQIVND (reference sequence). The CDR3 runs 12 residues. Trimming took off 8 bases at V and 5 bases at J, with 9 bases between the two ends.

This clonotype was observed a handful of times. In nucleotides, the CDR3 is TGTGCCAGCAGCTTATTCCCGACCGGCTCACCCCTCCACTTT. This gives the protein CASSLFPTGSPLHF. The chain combines TRBV7-3 with TRBJ1-6, with unresolved D. CDR1 and CDR2 from the germline V gene are SGHTA and FQGTGA. The CDR3 is 14 residues long. V was cut by 2 bases and J by 10 bases, with 12 bases left in between.

The chain employs TRBV6-1 and TRBJ2-1, with 9 positions matching TRBD2. The germline CDR1 and CDR2 sequences are MNHNS and SASEGT. V shed 11 bases, J shed 0 bases, and the junction held 5 bases outside the gene matches. There are 14 residues in the CDR3. Written as DNA, the CDR3 is TGTGCCGCCGCTAGCGGGGCCTCCTACAATGAGCAGTTCTTC. Translating it yields CAAASGASYNEQFF.

This clonotype ranks as large. This chain links TRBV6-1 with TRBJ2-5, with D tentatively TRBD1 (6 bases). CDR1 and CDR2 (germline): MNHNS, SASEGT. Trimming took off 7 bases at V and 6 bases at J, with 18 bases between the two ends. The CDR3 length is 14 residues. The CDR3: CASNQGQGSKTQYF. CDR3 nucleotides: TGTGCCAGCAACCAGGGTCAGGGGTCGAAGACCCAGTACTTC.

The chain links TRBV7-2 to TRBJ2-2; a possible D gene is TRBD2 (7 bases). The germline V and J ends were trimmed by 5 bases and 6 bases, with 16 bases remaining between them. There are 15 residues in the CDR3. Looked up from germline, CDR1 is SGHTA and CDR2 is FQGNSA. The CDR3 reads CASSPRGGGPGELFF. CDR3 in DNA: TGTGCCAGCAGCCCCCGTGGGGGGGGCCCCGGGGAGCTGTTTTTT.

This clonotype turned up a few times. The J gene is TRBJ2-5, the V gene TRBV7-3, with D possibly matching TRBD1 (7 bases). Germline assignment: CDR1 SGHTA and CDR2 FQGTGA. The CDR3 extends over 13 amino acids. V lost 5 bases and J lost 6, with 13 bases in between. The CDR3 region has the DNA TGTGCCAGCAGCCGGCAGGGGGGACAGACCCAGTACTTC. As protein: CASSRQGGQTQYF.

V gene TRBV6-2 or TRBV6-3 combines with J gene TRBJ1-5, with unresolved D. The germline CDR1 and CDR2 sequences are MNHEY and SVGEGT. Deletions cut 8 bases from V and 3 bases from J, with 14 bases between. The CDR3 has 14 amino acids. In DNA form, the CDR3 reads TGTGCCAGCTCGAGCGGGCAGGCCAATCAGCCCCAGCATTTT. As protein: CASSSGQANQPQHF.

The chain employs TRBV19 and TRBJ1-3; no clear D gene. Trimming left V 6 bases short and J 4 bases short, with 10 bases between. From germline, CDR1 is LNHDA and CDR2 SQIVND (reference sequence). This CDR3 has 13 residues. The DNA for the CDR3 is TGTGCCAGTAGGATCGTGGGGGGAAACACCATATATTTT. Translated, it gives CASRIVGGNTIYF.

The gene calls are TRBV19 and TRBJ1-6; D remains unclear. The CDR3 sequence is 17 residues long. The V and J ends lost 5 bases and 8 bases respectively, with 22 bases between them. Germline V gives CDR1 LNHDA, CDR2 SQIVND (reference sequence). The CDR3 DNA reads TGTGCCAGTAGTCTCCGACCGGGAGCATGGATGGATTCACCCCTCCACTTT. This codes for CASSLRPGAWMDSPLHF.

The chain couples TRBV7-9 to TRBJ1-2; D is unresolved. V was cut by 5 bases and J by 7 bases, with 11 bases left in between. The CDR3 spans 12 residues. In germline, CDR1 is SEHNR, CDR2 FQNEAQ (reference sequence). The CDR3 loop is CASSRPGGGYTF. The CDR3 bases are TGTGCCAGCAGCCGCCCAGGTGGTGGCTACACCTTC.

Only a few counts were recorded for this clonotype. The V call is TRBV20-1, the J call TRBJ1-1; a weak D match, TRBD1 (6 bases). This CDR3 spans 12 amino acids. Germline loops: CDR1 DFQATT, CDR2 SNEGSKA (reference sequence). V dropped 7 bases and J dropped 1 base, with 10 bases sitting between them. The CDR3 DNA reads TGCAGTGTACCGGACAGGAACACTGAAGCTTTCTTT. This gives the protein CSVPDRNTEAFF.

The genes are TRBV5-1 and TRBJ1-1; tentatively, D is TRBD1 (5 bases). Germline values: CDR1 SGHRS, CDR2 YFSETQ. With 4 bases removed from V and 1 base from J, the gap between germline ends came to 8 bases. The length of the CDR3 is 13 residues. The CDR3 nucleotides are TGCGCCAGCAGCCCCCAGGGGAACACTGAAGCTTTCTTT. The encoded protein is CASSPQGNTEAFF.

This clonotype was counted a few times. This rearrangement joins TRBV11-2 to TRBJ1-6; 10 bases map to TRBD1. Germline CDR1 reads SGHAT; CDR2 reads FQNNGV. After removal of 5 bases from V and 5 bases from J, the junction contained 9 bases not matched to a gene. This CDR3 is 17 amino acids long. The CDR3 sequence is CASSRLTGGFDNSPLHF. The DNA for the CDR3 is TGTGCCAGCAGCAGGTTGACAGGGGGCTTTGATAATTCACCCCTCCACTTT.

This clonotype was detected only a few times. J is TRBJ1-1 and V is TRBV7-2, with D uncertain. V lost 5 bases and J lost 2, with 12 bases in between. Germline V gene lookup returns CDR1 SGHTA and CDR2 FQGNSA. This CDR3 region has 14 residues. CDR3 sequence reads: CASSLLRPNTEAFF. The CDR3 region has the DNA TGTGCCAGCAGCCTCCTAAGGCCCAACACTGAAGCTTTCTTT.

This clonotype was found a few times. The V call is TRBV7-2, the J call TRBJ1-5, with D unclear. Trimming took off 5 bases at V and 7 bases at J, with 15 bases between the two ends. The CDR3 spans 14 residues. Germline-derived CDR1 and CDR2 are SGHTA and FQGNSA. CDR3 in amino acids: CASSPDGGEQPQHF. The CDR3 region has the DNA TGTGCCAGCAGCCCCGACGGCGGCGAGCAGCCCCAGCATTTT.

CDR3 nucleotides: TGCAGTGCTAGAGCACCGGGACTAGCGGCCCAAGAGACCCAGTACTTC. Translating it yields CSARAPGLAAQETQYF. V gene TRBV20-1 combines with J gene TRBJ2-5, with TRBD2 identical over 11 bases. The CDR3 runs 16 residues. Unmatched junction bases numbered 5, after V lost 1 base and J lost 1 base. Looked up from germline, CDR1 is DFQATT and CDR2 is SNEGSKA (reference sequence).

This chain joins TRBV18 and TRBJ2-3; 9 nucleotides match TRBD2. Germline V gives CDR1 KGHSH, CDR2 LQKENI. The CDR3 runs 15 residues. Trimming at V came to 5 bases and at J to 6 bases, leaving 9 bases not matched to a gene. The CDR3 DNA sequence: TGTGCCAGCTCAGCGGCCGGGACTAGCTGGGATACGCAGTATTTT. It translates to CASSAAGTSWDTQYF.

This clonotype was picked up a small number of times. The chain couples TRBV6-2 or TRBV6-3 to TRBJ1-5; a weak D match, TRBD1 (5 bases). CDR3 length equals 14 residues. V lost 3 bases and J 3 bases, leaving 9 bases between the germline ends. Germline values: CDR1 MNHEY, CDR2 SVGEGT. The CDR3 nucleotides are TGTGCCAGCAGTTATGCAGGGAACAATCAGCCCCAGCATTTT. Its translation: CASSYAGNNQPQHF.